The 28 T cell receptor beta chains reported below all come from one sample, sequenced in a study of human T cells and chemical hapten exposure. Time point noted: patch test 1, 2 weeks after DPC sensitization. Treatment noted: therapeutic diphenylcyclopropenone sensitization with weekly scalp DPC. TCRdb itself ran the RACE reads through MiXCR, one entry per CDR3 protein. The sample lists 350,000 or so distinct CDR3 sequences; under 8% were seen once. The sequenced sample was whole blood, obtained in connection with sensitization to the hapten diphenylcyclopropenone (DPC). These receptors were obtained from a young woman with alopecia areata. Some clones in this sample may be carry-over from other donors' samples.

The CDR3 here is CASSLRPSGDTQYF. DNA of the CDR3: TGTGCCAGCAGCCTCCGCCCTAGCGGTGATACGCAGTATTTT. The chain carries TRBV7-2 and TRBJ2-3; 7 nucleotides match TRBD2. Germline V gene sequence: CDR1 SGHTA, CDR2 FQGNSA. The ends lost 5 bases at V and 6 bases at J; junction bases unmatched: 8. This CDR3 region has 14 residues. Together with reference TRBV7-2 and TRBJ2-3, the CDR3 gives the full variable domain: GAGVSQSPSNKVTEKGKDVELRCDPISGHTALYWYRQSLGQGLEFLIYFQGNSAPDKSGLPSDRFSAERTGGSVSTLTIQRTQQEDSAVYLCASSLRPSGDTQYFGPGTRLTVL.

This clonotype came up a few times. The junction departs from the called germline gene at one end, perhaps through a read error. V and J are TRBV7-9 and TRBJ2-4; no definite D call. Germline V gives CDR1 SEHNR, CDR2 FQNEAQ (reference sequence). The length of the CDR3 is 11 residues. CDR3 DNA: TGTGCCAGCAGCTTAGAAGACACTCCAGACTTC. It codes for CASSLEDTPDF. The full variable domain, rest sourced from reference TRBV7-9 and TRBJ2-4, is DTGVSQNPRHKITKRGQNVTFRCDPISEHNRLYWYRQTLGQGPEFLTYFQNEAQLEKSRLLSDRFSAERPKGSFSTLEIQRTEQGDSAMYLCASSLEDTPDFGAGTRLSVL.

This chain uses TRBV12-3 or TRBV12-4 with TRBJ1-4; D perhaps matches TRBD1 (5 bases). Trimming pared 1 base from V and 3 bases from J, leaving 12 bases between. This CDR3 spans 16 amino acids. CDR3 residues: CASSLGQGEPNEKLFF. In DNA, the CDR3 is TGTGCCAGCAGTTTAGGCCAGGGAGAACCTAATGAAAAACTGTTTTTT.

This clonotype has just a few counts. This chain links TRBV27 with TRBJ2-5; 7 bases line up with TRBD1. Germline V gene lookup returns CDR1 MNHEY and CDR2 SMNVEV (reference sequence). This CDR3 comprises 15 residues. The trim removed 9 bases at V and 1 base at J, leaving 11 bases unmatched. CDR3 loop: CASQLSQGTQETQYF. CDR3 bases: TGTGCCAGTCAACTCTCACAGGGGACCCAAGAGACCCAGTACTTC.

In its sample, this clonotype was seen many times. The chain has TRBV7-2 and TRBJ1-5; D is ambiguous. V dropped 2 bases and J dropped 0 bases, with 14 bases sitting between them. Germline CDR1 is SGHTA and CDR2 is FQGNSA. This CDR3 contains 17 residues. The CDR3 region is CASSLYSAGNSNQPQHF. CDR3 DNA: TGTGCCAGCAGCTTATATTCGGCGGGAAATAGCAATCAGCCCCAGCATTTT.

This clonotype was found a few times. J is TRBJ1-5 and V is TRBV7-8; D gene uncertain. The V and J ends lost 5 bases and 1 base respectively, with 15 bases between them. Per germline, CDR1 SGHVS and CDR2 FQNEAQ. This CDR3 is 16 amino acids long. This chain's CDR3 is CASSPQRGMSNQPQHF. CDR3 nucleotides: TGTGCCAGCAGCCCCCAACGAGGAATGAGCAATCAGCCCCAGCATTTT.

This clonotype has only a few counts. This chain links TRBV6-6 with TRBJ2-3; 9 nucleotides line up with TRBD1. The CDR3 consists of 16 residues. CDR1 is MNHNY and CDR2 is SVGAGI in the germline V gene (reference sequence). J was trimmed by 3 bases and V by 4 bases; bases with no gene match: 8. The CDR3 DNA is TGTGCCAGCAGTTCAACCACAGGACAGGGGACAGATACGCAGTATTTT. Residues: CASSSTTGQGTDTQYF.

This clonotype occurred many times. The genes are TRBV4-3 and TRBJ2-2; D is perhaps TRBD1 (6 bases). The V and J ends lost 4 bases and 1 base respectively, with 16 bases between them. CDR3 length: 17 amino acids. CDR1 LGHNA and CDR2 YSLEER come from the germline V gene. The CDR3 loop is CASSLTGPLQNTGELFF. CDR3 bases: TGCGCCAGCAGCCTCACAGGGCCCCTCCAGAACACCGGGGAGCTGTTTTTT.

The chain couples TRBV28 to TRBJ2-7; TRBD1 might be the D (5 bases). Germline V gene lookup returns CDR1 MDHEN and CDR2 SYDVKM. The CDR3 spans 14 residues. V gave up 2 bases and J gave up 9 bases, with 17 bases separating them. The CDR3 sequence is CASSLPDTLYLQYF. CDR3 nucleotide sequence: TGTGCCAGCAGTTTACCGGACACCTTATATCTGCAGTACTTC.

The gene calls are TRBV2 and TRBJ2-3; unclear D gene. V was clipped by 3 bases and J by 5 bases, with 9 bases between them. The CDR3 spans 13 residues. CDR1 is SNHLY, CDR2 FYNNEI, per germline. The CDR3 sequence is CASSEEGLDTQYF. The CDR3, as DNA: TGTGCCAGCAGTGAGGAAGGATTAGATACGCAGTATTTT. Full variable domain (rest looked up from reference TRBV2 and TRBJ2-3): EPEVTQTPSHQVTQMGQEVILRCVPISNHLYFYWYRQILGQKVEFLVSFYNNEISEKSEIFDDQFSVERPDGSNFTLKIRSTKLEDSAMYFCASSEEGLDTQYFGPGTRLTVL.

This clonotype was seen many times. V is TRBV6-2 or TRBV6-3 and J is TRBJ1-6; D gene ambiguous. V was clipped by 6 bases and J by 10 bases, with 13 bases between them. The CDR3 is 13 amino acids. The germline CDR1 and CDR2 sequences are MNHEY and SVGEGT. The CDR3 DNA sequence: TGTGCCAGCAGCCAAGTCGGGAACTCACCCCTCCACTTT. As protein: CASSQVGNSPLHF.

The chain joins TRBV29-1 to TRBJ2-3; no clear D. V shed 5 bases and J shed 0 bases, with 12 bases lying between them. Germline lookup yields CDR1 SQVTM and CDR2 ANQGSEA. The CDR3 length is 14 residues. The CDR3: CSVNSGPSTDTQYF. The DNA for the CDR3 is TGCAGCGTTAATTCCGGACCCAGCACAGATACGCAGTATTTT.

The table lists this clonotype with many counts. The V call is TRBV6-5, the J call TRBJ2-7, with 10 bases identical to TRBD2. Looked up from germline, CDR1 is MNHEY and CDR2 is SVGAGI. V dropped 0 bases and J dropped 4; count of bases not matched to a gene: 3. The CDR3 is made up of 15 amino acids. Here the CDR3 reads CASSYSSGGVYEQYF. For the CDR3, the DNA is TGTGCCAGCAGTTACTCGAGCGGGGGGGTTTACGAGCAGTACTTC.

In this sample, this clonotype turned up many times. The rearrangement joins TRBV6-1 to TRBJ2-3, with a weak D call TRBD2 (5 bases). The CDR3 runs to 11 residues. Germline CDR1 and CDR2: MNHNS and SASEGT. Trimming removed 7 bases from V and 9 bases from J, with 11 bases in between. The CDR3 reads CASTATGTQYF. In DNA form, the CDR3 reads TGTGCCAGCACCGCAACGGGGACGCAGTATTTT.

This clonotype turned up a few times. The chain links TRBV11-2 to TRBJ2-1; D may be TRBD2 (7 bases). The CDR3 consists of 15 residues. Germline V gene lookup returns CDR1 SGHAT and CDR2 FQNNGV. The ends were cut back, 0 bases at V and 6 bases at J, with 12 bases in the middle. The CDR3 DNA sequence: TGTGCCAGCAGCTTAGAAACGGGGGGCCCCAATGAGCAGTTCTTC. Translated: CASSLETGGPNEQFF. Filled out from reference TRBV11-2 and TRBJ2-1, the complete variable domain reads EAGVAQSPRYKIIEKRQSVAFWCNPISGHATLYWYQQILGQGPKLLIQFQNNGVVDDSQLPKDRFSAERLKGVDSTLKIQPAKLEDSAVYLCASSLETGGPNEQFFGPGTRLTVL.

This clonotype was counted between two and nine times. This sequence joins TRBV2 and TRBJ1-4; no clear D gene. The CDR3 is 16 residues long. The V gene's germline CDR1 is SNHLY and CDR2 FYNNEI. V was pared by 6 bases and J by 3 bases, with 17 bases between. CDR3: CASREGPPAANEKLFF. The DNA for the CDR3 is TGTGCCAGCAGGGAGGGCCCACCGGCCGCTAATGAAAAACTGTTTTTT.

The chain employs TRBV5-1 and TRBJ1-1; D might be TRBD1 (5 bases). CDR1 SGHRS and CDR2 YFSETQ come from the germline V gene. The CDR3 runs to 13 residues. Between the trimmed V and J ends, which lost 0 bases and 7 bases, there was a span of 10 bases. The CDR3 coding sequence is TGCGCCAGCAGCTTGGGGGACGCCCTTGAAGCTTTCTTT. Its translation: CASSLGDALEAFF.

This clonotype was recorded many times. V is TRBV6-6 and J is TRBJ2-3, with D hard to call. Per the germline V gene, CDR1 is MNHNY and CDR2 is SVGAGI (reference sequence). Trimming took 5 bases from V and 2 from J, leaving 14 bases between them. The CDR3 is 15 amino acids. The CDR3 bases are TGTGCCAGCAGTAACCGACCTTCGGTCACAGATACGCAGTATTTT. Protein sequence: CASSNRPSVTDTQYF.

In its sample, this clonotype was seen many times. The rearrangement joins TRBV6-6 to TRBJ1-1, with unresolved D. The germline V and J ends were trimmed by 0 bases and 5 bases, with 13 bases remaining between them. The CDR3 has 15 amino acids. Germline V gene data show CDR1 as MNHNY and CDR2 as SVGAGI (reference sequence). This CDR3 reads CASSYSGDPWTEAFF. Here the CDR3 DNA reads TGTGCCAGCAGTTACTCGGGAGACCCATGGACTGAAGCTTTCTTT.

The V call is TRBV28, the J call TRBJ2-2; D not resolved. The CDR3 is made up of 12 amino acids. The V and J ends lost 8 bases and 1 base respectively, with 5 bases between them. Germline V CDR1 and CDR2: MDHEN, SYDVKM. CDR3: CASPGNTGELFF. CDR3 in DNA: TGTGCCAGCCCCGGGAACACCGGGGAGCTGTTTTTT.

This clonotype was counted only a few times. The J gene is TRBJ2-3, the V gene TRBV6-6; 10 positions match TRBD2. The CDR3 consists of 15 residues. Germline V lookup: CDR1 MNHNY, CDR2 SVGAGI (reference sequence). J was trimmed by 5 bases and V by 7 bases; bases with no gene match: 9. This chain's CDR3 is CASNLGASGGDTQYF. The CDR3 DNA reads TGTGCCAGCAACCTAGGGGCTAGCGGGGGAGATACGCAGTATTTT.

Ten or more counts support this clonotype. This chain joins TRBV7-2 and TRBJ2-1, with 9 bases fitting TRBD2. Germline CDR1 is SGHTA and CDR2 is FQGNSA. The CDR3 extends over 15 amino acids. With 4 bases clipped from V and 5 bases from J, the junction kept 6 bases outside the gene matches. The CDR3 coding sequence is TGTGCCAGCAGCTCTCGCGGGGGGGCCAACAATGAGCAGTTCTTC. It is translated as CASSSRGGANNEQFF.

This clonotype was recorded many times. The J gene is TRBJ2-5, the V gene TRBV6-2 or TRBV6-3, with TRBD2 as a possible D gene (5 bases). In germline, CDR1 is MNHEY, CDR2 SVGEGT. This CDR3 comprises 15 residues. The ends were cut back, 6 bases at V and 1 base at J, with 15 bases in the middle. CDR3 sequence reads: CASSAARAVQETQYF. The CDR3 region has the DNA TGTGCCAGCAGCGCCGCGCGGGCTGTCCAAGAGACCCAGTACTTC.

This clonotype has at least ten counts. The gene calls are TRBV5-1 and TRBJ2-4; the D gene is possibly TRBD2 (6 bases). Germline CDR1 is SGHRS and CDR2 is YFSETQ. The CDR3 loop spans 16 amino acids. Trimming removed 3 bases at V and 3 bases at J, with 16 bases between. The CDR3 coding sequence is TGCGCCAGCAGCTCCCCCCCCGGGACTCACAAAAACATTCAGTACTTC. This encodes CASSSPPGTHKNIQYF. Based on the CDR3 plus reference TRBV5-1 and TRBJ2-4, the full variable domain is KAGVTQTPRYLIKTRGQQVTLSCSPISGHRSVSWYQQTPGQGLQFLFEYFSETQRNKGNFPGRFSGRQFSNSRSEMNVSTLELGDSALYLCASSSPPGTHKNIQYFGAGTRLSVL.

V usage is TRBV6-2 or TRBV6-3 and J usage is TRBJ1-6, with 9 bases aligning to TRBD1. CDR3 length: 16 amino acids. CDR1 MNHEY and CDR2 SVGEGT come from the germline V gene. V shed 2 bases, J shed 5 bases, and the junction held 4 bases outside the gene matches. CDR3 in DNA: TGTGCCAGCAGTTACCTGAGGGACAGGGATAATTCACCCCTCCACTTT. Translated, it gives CASSYLRDRDNSPLHF.

CDR3 sequence: CSARDLGPWEQYF. CDR3 DNA: TGCAGTGCTAGAGATTTGGGACCCTGGGAGCAGTACTTC. The V and J genes are TRBV20-1 and TRBJ2-7, with D perhaps matching TRBD1 or TRBD2 (5 bases each). CDR3 length: 13 amino acids. Trimming stripped 0 bases from V and 7 bases from J, with 13 bases between. CDR1 and CDR2 (germline): DFQATT, SNEGSKA (reference sequence).

This clonotype came up many times. The V call is TRBV18, the J call TRBJ2-3; a possible D gene is TRBD2 (6 bases). The V gene's germline CDR1 is KGHSH and CDR2 LQKENI. The CDR3 has 16 residues. V gave up 0 bases and J gave up 1 base, with 11 bases separating them. CDR3 in amino acids: CASSPPLAMGTDTQYF. The CDR3, as DNA: TGTGCCAGCTCACCACCCCTAGCGATGGGCACAGATACGCAGTATTTT.

Ten or more counts support this clonotype. The chain uses TRBV5-1 and TRBJ2-1; 9 bases are shared with TRBD2. This CDR3 is built from 15 residues. J was trimmed by 2 bases and V by 2 bases; bases with no gene match: 2. The V gene's germline CDR1 is SGHRS and CDR2 YFSETQ. Written as DNA, the CDR3 is TGCGCCAGCAGCTTCAGCGGGGGGCCCTACAATGAGCAGTTCTTC. Translating it yields CASSFSGGPYNEQFF.